These T cell receptor beta chains were read from a single sample in a study of blood T cell repertoires in COVID-19. Assay used: immunoSEQ multiplex PCR; TCRdb lists only in-frame clones, some missing. Of fewer than 350,000 clones in the sample, about 91% were seen once. Input material: PBMCs or T cells enriched from blood (not recorded which). Receptor source: a woman in her thirties or forties who had recovered from COVID-19. The CDR3 runs from the conserved cysteine through the conserved F or W. Each record gives: CDR3 protein, CDR3 DNA, V gene, J gene, CDR3 length, clone size, D gene. A D gene is named only where the DNA matches it firmly. A row's size may be missing; if present it is once, few, many or a size class.

CDR3 protein: CASSESAGEGTGELFF
CDR3 DNA: TGTGCCAGCAGTGAAAGCGCGGGAGAGGGTACCGGGGAGCTGTTTTTT
V gene: TRBV6-1
J gene: TRBJ2-2
CDR3 length: 16
clone size: .
D gene: TRBD2

CDR3 protein: CASSGSYLEQATEAFF
CDR3 DNA: TGCGCCAGCAGCGGGAGCTACCTAGAACAAGCCACTGAAGCTTTCTTT
V gene: TRBV5-1
J gene: TRBJ1-1
CDR3 length: 16
clone size: .
D gene: .

CDR3 protein: CASSLTGGYNEQFF
CDR3 DNA: TGTGCCAGCAGCTTAACGGGGGGGTACAATGAGCAGTTCTTC
V gene: TRBV7-3
J gene: TRBJ2-1
CDR3 length: 14
clone size: .
D gene: TRBD2

CDR3 protein: CASSLGTGGQPQHF
CDR3 DNA: TGCGCCAGCAGCTTGGGGACAGGGGGTCAGCCCCAGCATTTT
V gene: TRBV5-1
J gene: TRBJ1-5
CDR3 length: 14
clone size: .
D gene: TRBD1

CDR3 protein: CASRLGTSGFQFF
CDR3 DNA: TGTGCCAGCAGGTTAGGGACTAGCGGGTTCCAGTTCTTC
V gene: TRBV2
J gene: TRBJ2-1
CDR3 length: 13
clone size: .
D gene: TRBD2

CDR3 protein: CASSPPSSETQYF
CDR3 DNA: TGTGCCAGCTCACCACCTAGCTCCGAGACCCAGTACTTC
V gene: TRBV18
J gene: TRBJ2-5
CDR3 length: 13
clone size: .
D gene: .

CDR3 protein: CASSQVNTQETQYF
CDR3 DNA: TGCGCCAGCAGCCAAGTCAACACCCAAGAGACCCAGTACTTC
V gene: TRBV4-3
J gene: TRBJ2-5
CDR3 length: 14
clone size: .
D gene: .

CDR3 protein: CASSSGGPQGGTQHF
CDR3 DNA: TGTGCCAGCAGCTCCGGCGGGCCACAGGGGGGGACCCAGCATTTT
V gene: TRBV28
J gene: TRBJ1-5
CDR3 length: 15
clone size: once
D gene: TRBD1

CDR3 protein: CASTYRDEAFF
CDR3 DNA: TGTGCCAGCACGTACAGGGATGAAGCTTTCTTT
V gene: TRBV11-2
J gene: TRBJ1-1
CDR3 length: 11
clone size: .
D gene: .

CDR3 protein: CASSLLDLAGARGTGELFF
CDR3 DNA: TGTGCCAGCAGCTTATTGGATCTAGCGGGGGCGCGAGGCACCGGGGAGCTGTTTTTT
V gene: TRBV7-6
J gene: TRBJ2-2
CDR3 length: 19
clone size: .
D gene: TRBD2

CDR3 protein: CASSFQRPVYQPQHF
CDR3 DNA: TGTGCCAGCAGTTTTCAGAGGCCAGTTTATCAGCCCCAGCATTTT
V gene: TRBV27
J gene: TRBJ1-5
CDR3 length: 15
clone size: .
D gene: .

CDR3 protein: CASRISGGFTDTQYF
CDR3 DNA: TGCGCCAGCAGGATTAGCGGGGGATTCACAGATACGCAGTATTTT
V gene: TRBV5-1
J gene: TRBJ2-3
CDR3 length: 15
clone size: .
D gene: TRBD2

CDR3 protein: CASSPRTGVHTDTQYF
CDR3 DNA: TGTGCCAGCAGCCCGCGGACAGGGGTGCACACAGATACGCAGTATTTT
V gene: TRBV5-4
J gene: TRBJ2-3
CDR3 length: 16
clone size: .
D gene: TRBD1